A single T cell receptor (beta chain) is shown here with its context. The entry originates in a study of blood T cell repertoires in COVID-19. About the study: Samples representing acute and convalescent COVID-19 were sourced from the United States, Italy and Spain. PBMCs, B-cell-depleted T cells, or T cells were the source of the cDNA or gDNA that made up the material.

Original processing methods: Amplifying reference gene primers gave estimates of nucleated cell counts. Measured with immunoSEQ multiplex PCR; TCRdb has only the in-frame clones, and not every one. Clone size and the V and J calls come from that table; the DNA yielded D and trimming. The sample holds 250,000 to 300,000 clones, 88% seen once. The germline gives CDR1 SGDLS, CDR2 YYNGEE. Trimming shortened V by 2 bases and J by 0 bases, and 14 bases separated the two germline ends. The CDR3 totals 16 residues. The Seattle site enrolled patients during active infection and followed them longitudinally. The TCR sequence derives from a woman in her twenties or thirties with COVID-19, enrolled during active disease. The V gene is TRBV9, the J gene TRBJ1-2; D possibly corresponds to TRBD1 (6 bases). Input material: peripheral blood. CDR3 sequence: CASSVGDRIANYGYTF. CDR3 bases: TGTGCCAGCAGCGTCGGTGACAGGATCGCTAACTATGGCTACACCTTC.